Described below is a single T cell receptor beta chain sequence and its context. Noted time point: baseline, week 1 (first vaccination visit). Treatment of the sample: pre-vaccination baseline after standard-of-care therapy. This sample was taken from a study of a mutant IDH1 vaccine in newly diagnosed glioma. This CDR3 contains 15 residues. Germline V lookup: CDR1 MDHEN, CDR2 SYDVKM. Trimming removed 4 bases from V and 2 bases from J, with 15 bases in between. This table comes from immunoSEQ multiplex PCR, and its TCRdb copy is limited to in-frame clones, with some not included. Among around 60,000 clones, more than 85% were seen once, and the ten largest hold roughly 2.5%.

This specimen was PBMCs, taken from a glioma patient treated with radiotherapy, temozolomide or both. This clonotype was obtained from a man between 45 and 60 years old with glioma. V usage is TRBV28 and J usage is TRBJ2-7, with D unclear. The CDR3 region is CASSSLLARAYEQYF. Here the CDR3 DNA reads TGTGCCAGCAGTTCCTTGCTTGCTAGGGCCTACGAGCAGTACTTC.